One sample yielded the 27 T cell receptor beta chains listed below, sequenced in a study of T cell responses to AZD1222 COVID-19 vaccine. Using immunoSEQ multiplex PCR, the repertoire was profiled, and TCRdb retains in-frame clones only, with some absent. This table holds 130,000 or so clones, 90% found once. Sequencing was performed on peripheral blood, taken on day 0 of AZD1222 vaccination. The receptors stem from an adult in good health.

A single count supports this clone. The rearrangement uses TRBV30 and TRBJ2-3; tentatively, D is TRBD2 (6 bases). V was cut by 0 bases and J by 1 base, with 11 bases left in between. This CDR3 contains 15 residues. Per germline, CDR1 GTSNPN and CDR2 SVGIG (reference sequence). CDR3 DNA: TGTGCCTGGAGTGTCAGACTAGGGGGCACAGATACGCAGTATTTT. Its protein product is CAWSVRLGGTDTQYF.

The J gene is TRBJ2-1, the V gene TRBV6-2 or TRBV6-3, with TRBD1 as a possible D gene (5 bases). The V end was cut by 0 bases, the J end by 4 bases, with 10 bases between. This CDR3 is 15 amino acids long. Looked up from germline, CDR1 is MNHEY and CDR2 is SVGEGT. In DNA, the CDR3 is TGTGCCAGCAGTTACTCGTTGACAGAGTACAATGAGCAGTTCTTC. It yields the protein CASSYSLTEYNEQFF.

CDR3 in amino acids: CASSLGLAGGPNTGELFF. The CDR3 nucleotides read TGTGCCAGCAGCCTAGGGCTAGCGGGGGGGCCGAACACCGGGGAGCTGTTTTTT. The chain is built from TRBV11-2 and TRBJ2-2; 12 nucleotides align to TRBD2. CDR3 size: 18 residues. The V segment lost 5 bases and the J segment 0 bases; nucleotides outside the gene matches: 7. Germline values: CDR1 SGHAT, CDR2 FQNNGV.

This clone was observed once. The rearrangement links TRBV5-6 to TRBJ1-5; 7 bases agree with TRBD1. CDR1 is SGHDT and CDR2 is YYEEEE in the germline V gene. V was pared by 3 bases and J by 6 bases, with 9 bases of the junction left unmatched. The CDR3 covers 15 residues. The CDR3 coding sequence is TGTGCCAGCAGCTCCCGACAGGGTCAAAGTCAGCCCCAGCATTTT. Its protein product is CASSSRQGQSQPQHF.

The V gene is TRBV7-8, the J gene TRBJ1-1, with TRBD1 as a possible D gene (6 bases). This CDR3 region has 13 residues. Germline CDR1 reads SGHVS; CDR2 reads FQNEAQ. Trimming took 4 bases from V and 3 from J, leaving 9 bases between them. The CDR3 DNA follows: TGTGCCAGCAGCTGGACAGTCGACACTGAAGCTTTCTTT. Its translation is CASSWTVDTEAFF.

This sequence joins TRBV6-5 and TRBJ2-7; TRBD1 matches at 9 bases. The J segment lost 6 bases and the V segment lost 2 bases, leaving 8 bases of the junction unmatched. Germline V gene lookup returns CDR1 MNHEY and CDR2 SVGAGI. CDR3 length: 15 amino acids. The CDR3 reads CASSYGRDREAEQYF. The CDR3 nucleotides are TGTGCCAGCAGTTACGGCCGGGACAGGGAGGCCGAGCAGTACTTC.

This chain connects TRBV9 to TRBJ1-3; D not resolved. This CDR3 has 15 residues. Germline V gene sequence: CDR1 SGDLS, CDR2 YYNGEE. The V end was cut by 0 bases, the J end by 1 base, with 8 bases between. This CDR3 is CASSVDQTSGNTIYF. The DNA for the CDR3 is TGTGCCAGCAGCGTAGATCAAACGTCTGGAAACACCATATATTTT.

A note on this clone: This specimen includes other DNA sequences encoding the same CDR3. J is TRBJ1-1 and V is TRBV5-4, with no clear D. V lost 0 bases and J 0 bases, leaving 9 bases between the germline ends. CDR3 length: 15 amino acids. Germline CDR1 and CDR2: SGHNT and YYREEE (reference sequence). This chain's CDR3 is CASSLAPFLNTEAFF. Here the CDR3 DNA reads TGTGCCAGCAGCTTGGCCCCTTTTCTGAACACTGAAGCTTTCTTT. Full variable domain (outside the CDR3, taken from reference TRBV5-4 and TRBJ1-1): ETGVTQSPTHLIKTRGQQVTLRCSSQSGHNTVSWYQQALGQGPQFIFQYYREEENGRGNFPPRFSGLQFPNYSSELNVNALELDDSALYLCASSLAPFLNTEAFFGQGTRLTVV.

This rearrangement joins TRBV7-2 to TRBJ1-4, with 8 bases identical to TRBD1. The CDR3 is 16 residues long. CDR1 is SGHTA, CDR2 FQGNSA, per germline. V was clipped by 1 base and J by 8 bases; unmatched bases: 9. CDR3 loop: CASSLVGGQGSEKLFF. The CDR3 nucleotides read TGTGCCAGCAGCTTAGTGGGTGGACAGGGTAGCGAAAAACTGTTTTTT.

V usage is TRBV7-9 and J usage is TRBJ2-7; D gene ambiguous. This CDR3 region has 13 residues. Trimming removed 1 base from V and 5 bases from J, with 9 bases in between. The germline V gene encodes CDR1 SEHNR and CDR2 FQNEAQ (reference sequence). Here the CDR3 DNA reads TGTGCCAGCAGCTTAGGCCGAGGAAACGAGCAGTACTTC. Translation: CASSLGRGNEQYF.

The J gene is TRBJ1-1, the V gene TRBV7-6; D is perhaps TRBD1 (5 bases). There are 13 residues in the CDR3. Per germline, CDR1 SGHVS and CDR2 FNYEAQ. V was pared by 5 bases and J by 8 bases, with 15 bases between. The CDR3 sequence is CASSPQTVGEAFF. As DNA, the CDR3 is TGTGCCAGCAGCCCGCAGACAGTCGGGGAAGCTTTCTTT.

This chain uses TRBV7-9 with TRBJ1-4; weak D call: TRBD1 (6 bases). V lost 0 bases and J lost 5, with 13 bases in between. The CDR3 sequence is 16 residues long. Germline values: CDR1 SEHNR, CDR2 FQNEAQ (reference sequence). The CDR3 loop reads CASSLAGGRANEKLFF. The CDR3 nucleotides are TGTGCCAGCAGCTTAGCCGGGGGGCGCGCCAATGAAAAACTGTTTTTT.

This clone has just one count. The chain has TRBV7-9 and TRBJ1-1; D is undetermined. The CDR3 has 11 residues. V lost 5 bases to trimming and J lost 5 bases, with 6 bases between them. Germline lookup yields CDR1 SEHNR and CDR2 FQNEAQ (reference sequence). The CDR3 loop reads CASSLETEAFF. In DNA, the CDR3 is TGTGCCAGCAGCCTTGAGACTGAAGCTTTCTTT.

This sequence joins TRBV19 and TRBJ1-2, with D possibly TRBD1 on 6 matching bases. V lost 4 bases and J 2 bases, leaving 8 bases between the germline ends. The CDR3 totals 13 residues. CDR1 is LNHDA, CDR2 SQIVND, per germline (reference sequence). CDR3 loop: CASSKQGNYGYTF. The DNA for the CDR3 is TGTGCCAGTAGTAAACAGGGAAACTATGGCTACACCTTC. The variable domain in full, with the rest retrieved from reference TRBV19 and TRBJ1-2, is DGGITQSPKYLFRKEGQNVTLSCEQNLNHDAMYWYRQDPGQGLRLIYYSQIVNDFQKGDIAEGYSVSREKKESFPLTVTSAQKNPTAFYLCASSKQGNYGYTFGSGTRLTVV.

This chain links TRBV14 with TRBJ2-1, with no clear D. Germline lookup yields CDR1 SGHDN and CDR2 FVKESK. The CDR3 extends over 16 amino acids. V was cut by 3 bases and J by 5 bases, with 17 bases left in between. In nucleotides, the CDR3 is TGTGCCAGCAGCCACCCCTTCCTAAGCCCAAACAATGAGCAGTTCTTC. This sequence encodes CASSHPFLSPNNEQFF.

CDR3 in DNA: TGTGCCAGCACCCTCTTGACGAGACAGGGAGACAATCAGCCCCAGCATTTT. Protein product: CASTLLTRQGDNQPQHF. This chain uses TRBV27 with TRBJ1-5, with 7 positions matching TRBD1. In germline, CDR1 is MNHEY, CDR2 SMNVEV (reference sequence). With 7 bases clipped from V and 3 bases from J, the junction kept 15 bases outside the gene matches. The CDR3 is made up of 17 amino acids.

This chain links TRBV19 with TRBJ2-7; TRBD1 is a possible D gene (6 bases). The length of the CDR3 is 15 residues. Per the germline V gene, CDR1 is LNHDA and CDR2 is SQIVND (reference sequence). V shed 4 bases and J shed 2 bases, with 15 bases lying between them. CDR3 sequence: CASSNPRTATYEQYF. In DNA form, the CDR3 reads TGTGCCAGTAGTAACCCGAGGACAGCTACCTACGAGCAGTACTTC. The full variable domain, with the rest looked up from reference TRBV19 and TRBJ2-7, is DGGITQSPKYLFRKEGQNVTLSCEQNLNHDAMYWYRQDPGQGLRLIYYSQIVNDFQKGDIAEGYSVSREKKESFPLTVTSAQKNPTAFYLCASSNPRTATYEQYFGPGTRLTVT.

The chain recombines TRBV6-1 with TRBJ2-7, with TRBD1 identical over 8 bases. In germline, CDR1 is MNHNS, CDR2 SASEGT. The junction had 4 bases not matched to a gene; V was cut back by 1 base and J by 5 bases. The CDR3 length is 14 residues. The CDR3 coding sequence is TGTGCCAGCAGTGAAGGCAGGGGGCTGGACGAGCAGTACTTC. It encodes CASSEGRGLDEQYF.

The DNA for the CDR3 is TGTGCCAGCAGCCCCAGGGGGGGCGAGACTGAAGCTTTCTTT. It yields the protein CASSPRGGETEAFF. The chain couples TRBV9 to TRBJ1-1, with TRBD1 matching 7 bases. The CDR3 has 14 amino acids. Germline V lookup: CDR1 SGDLS, CDR2 YYNGEE. The V segment lost 4 bases and the J segment 5 bases; nucleotides outside the gene matches: 8.

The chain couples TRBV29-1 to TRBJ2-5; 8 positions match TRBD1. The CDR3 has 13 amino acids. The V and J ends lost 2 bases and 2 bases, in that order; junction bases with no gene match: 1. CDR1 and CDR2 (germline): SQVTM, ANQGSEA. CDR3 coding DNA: TGCAGCGTTGAAAGGACAGGGCAAGAGACCCAGTACTTC. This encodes CSVERTGQETQYF.

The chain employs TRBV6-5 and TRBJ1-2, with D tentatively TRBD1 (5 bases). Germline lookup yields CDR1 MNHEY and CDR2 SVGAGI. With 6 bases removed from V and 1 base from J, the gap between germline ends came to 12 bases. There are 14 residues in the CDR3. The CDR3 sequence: CASSLPDSNYGYTF. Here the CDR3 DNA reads TGTGCCAGCAGCCTTCCTGACAGTAACTATGGCTACACCTTC.

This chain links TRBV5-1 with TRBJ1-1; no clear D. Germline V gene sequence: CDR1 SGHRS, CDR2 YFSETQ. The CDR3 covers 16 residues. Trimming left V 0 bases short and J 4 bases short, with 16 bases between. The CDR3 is CASSLGTLAVSTEAFF. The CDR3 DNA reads TGCGCCAGCAGCTTGGGGACCTTAGCGGTAAGCACTGAAGCTTTCTTT.

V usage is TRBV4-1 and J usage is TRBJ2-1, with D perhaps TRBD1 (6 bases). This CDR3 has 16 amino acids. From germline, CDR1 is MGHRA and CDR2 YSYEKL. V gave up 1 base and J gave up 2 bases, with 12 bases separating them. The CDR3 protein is CASSQGDTNTYNEQFF. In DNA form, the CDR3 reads TGCGCCAGCAGCCAAGGGGACACTAATACCTACAATGAGCAGTTCTTC.

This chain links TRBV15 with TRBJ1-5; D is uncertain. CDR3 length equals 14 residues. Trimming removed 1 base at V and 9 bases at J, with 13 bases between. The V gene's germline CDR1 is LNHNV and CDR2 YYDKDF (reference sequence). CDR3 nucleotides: TGTGCCACCAGCAGAGGGGCGGACGCAGGGCCCCAGCATTTT. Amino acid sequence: CATSRGADAGPQHF. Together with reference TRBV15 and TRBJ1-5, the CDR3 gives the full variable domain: DAMVIQNPRYQVTQFGKPVTLSCSQTLNHNVMYWYQQKSSQAPKLLFHYYDKDFNNEADTPDNFQSRRPNTSFCFLDIRSPGLGDTAMYLCATSRGADAGPQHFGDGTRLSIL.

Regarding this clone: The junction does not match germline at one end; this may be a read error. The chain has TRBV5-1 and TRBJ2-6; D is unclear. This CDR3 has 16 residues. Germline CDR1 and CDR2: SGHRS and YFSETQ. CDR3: CASSLMLSSEANVLTF. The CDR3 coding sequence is TGCGCCAGCAGCTTGATGTTGAGCTCTGAGGCCAACGTCCTGACTTTC. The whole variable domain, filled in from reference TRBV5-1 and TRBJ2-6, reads KAGVTQTPRYLIKTRGQQVTLSCSPISGHRSVSWYQQTPGQGLQFLFEYFSETQRNKGNFPGRFSGRQFSNSRSEMNVSTLELGDSALYLCASSLMLSSEANVLTFGAGSRLTVL.

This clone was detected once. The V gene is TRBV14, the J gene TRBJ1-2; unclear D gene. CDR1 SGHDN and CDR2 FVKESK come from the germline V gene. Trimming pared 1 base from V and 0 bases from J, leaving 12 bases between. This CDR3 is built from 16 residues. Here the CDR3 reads CASSQGSRAPNYGYTF. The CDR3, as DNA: TGTGCCAGCAGCCAAGGATCCAGAGCTCCTAACTATGGCTACACCTTC.

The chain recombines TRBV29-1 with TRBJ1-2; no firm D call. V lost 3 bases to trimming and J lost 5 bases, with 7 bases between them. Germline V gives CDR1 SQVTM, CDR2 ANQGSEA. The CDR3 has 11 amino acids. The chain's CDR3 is CSVEMGYGYTF. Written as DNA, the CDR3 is TGCAGCGTTGAGATGGGGTATGGCTACACCTTC. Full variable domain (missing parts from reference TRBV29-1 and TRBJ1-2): SAVISQKPSRDICQRGTSLTIQCQVDSQVTMMFWYRQQPGQSLTLIATANQGSEATYESGFVIDKFPISRPNLTFSTLTVSNMSPEDSSIYLCSVEMGYGYTFGSGTRLTVV.